Each of the 16 T cell receptor beta chains below was sequenced from the same sample in a study of cytomegalovirus exposure and HLA in healthy donors. PCR amplification relied on 60 Vbeta primers (plus 13 Jbeta primers). Using immunoSEQ multiplex PCR, the repertoire was profiled, and TCRdb retains in-frame clones only, with some absent. The top ten clones hold under 4.5% of a sample with 150,000 to 250,000 clones, around 79% of them seen once. Sequenced material: PBMCs. These receptors were collected from a woman in her twenties or thirties in good health and CMV-seropositive.

V and J are TRBV5-1 and TRBJ1-1, with a weak D call TRBD1 (6 bases). Per germline, CDR1 SGHRS and CDR2 YFSETQ. This CDR3 comprises 14 residues. Trimming left V 2 bases short and J 4 bases short, with 12 bases between. The CDR3 spells CASSFVQGSTEAFF. The CDR3 DNA sequence: TGCGCCAGCAGCTTTGTACAGGGAAGCACTGAAGCTTTCTTT. Complete variable domain (other parts from reference TRBV5-1 and TRBJ1-1): KAGVTQTPRYLIKTRGQQVTLSCSPISGHRSVSWYQQTPGQGLQFLFEYFSETQRNKGNFPGRFSGRQFSNSRSEMNVSTLELGDSALYLCASSFVQGSTEAFFGQGTRLTVV.

This chain uses TRBV4-3 with TRBJ2-1; no definite D call. The germline V gene has CDR1 LGHNA and CDR2 YSLEER. This CDR3 is built from 15 residues. With 0 bases removed from V and 2 bases from J, the gap between germline ends came to 8 bases. The chain's CDR3 is CASSQDNLAYNEQFF. DNA for the CDR3: TGCGCCAGCAGCCAAGATAACCTAGCCTACAATGAGCAGTTCTTC.

The rearrangement uses TRBV7-9 and TRBJ2-1; weak D call: TRBD2 (7 bases). CDR1 is SEHNR, CDR2 FQNEAQ, per germline (reference sequence). The CDR3 sequence is 17 residues long. V lost 5 bases and J 3 bases, leaving 20 bases between the germline ends. CDR3 sequence: CASSHIVGGVVYNEQFF. In nucleotides, the CDR3 is TGTGCCAGCAGCCATATAGTAGGGGGGGTAGTCTACAATGAGCAGTTCTTC.

The gene calls are TRBV6-1 and TRBJ2-1; D might be TRBD2 (5 bases). Germline CDR1 reads MNHNS; CDR2 reads SASEGT. V dropped 4 bases and J dropped 2 bases, with 6 bases sitting between them. This CDR3 spans 13 amino acids. For the CDR3, the DNA is TGTGCCAGCAGTGGAGGGACCTACAATGAGCAGTTCTTC. The encoded protein is CASSGGTYNEQFF.

This clone was detected only a few times. The genes are TRBV11-2 and TRBJ2-7; tentative D call: TRBD1 (5 bases). V lost 1 base and J 4 bases, leaving 11 bases between the germline ends. The germline V gene has CDR1 SGHAT and CDR2 FQNNGV. This CDR3 is 14 amino acids long. Here the CDR3 DNA reads TGTGCCAGCAGCTTAGGTGCAGGGCTATACGAGCAGTACTTC. This codes for CASSLGAGLYEQYF.

This clone was seen more than once but under ten times. This chain connects TRBV7-9 to TRBJ1-5; D is possibly TRBD1 (6 bases). Trimming left V 5 bases short and J 4 bases short, with 12 bases between. The CDR3 has 14 amino acids. CDR1 and CDR2 (germline): SEHNR, FQNEAQ (reference sequence). The CDR3 here is CASSPGTRNQPQHF. The CDR3 DNA reads as TGTGCCAGCAGCCCAGGGACAAGGAATCAGCCCCAGCATTTT.

This clone occurred once. The V gene is TRBV7-9, the J gene TRBJ1-1; 8 bases are shared with TRBD1. Germline V gene sequence: CDR1 SEHNR, CDR2 FQNEAQ (reference sequence). The CDR3 has 16 amino acids. J lost 5 bases, V lost 5 bases, and 13 bases had no gene match. The CDR3 is CASSTGTGGILTEAFF. CDR3 nucleotide sequence: TGTGCCAGCAGCACGGGGACAGGTGGGATTTTGACTGAAGCTTTCTTT.

This chain links TRBV7-2 with TRBJ2-7; possibly TRBD1 for D (6 bases). The CDR3 has 15 amino acids. Trimming pared 4 bases from V and 3 bases from J, leaving 16 bases between. Germline loops: CDR1 SGHTA, CDR2 FQGNSA. DNA of the CDR3: TGTGCCAGCAGCTCACATATGGGGGCAGACTACGAGCAGTACTTC. Protein: CASSSHMGADYEQYF.

The J gene is TRBJ2-7, the V gene TRBV4-1; 8 nucleotides agree with TRBD1. Trimming at V came to 0 bases and at J to 5 bases, leaving 15 bases not matched to a gene. The CDR3 contains 18 residues. Germline CDR1 reads MGHRA; CDR2 reads YSYEKL. In nucleotides, the CDR3 is TGCGCCAGCAGCCAAGACCGGTTACGACAGGGGTCTTACGACGAGCAGTACTTC. Translation gives CASSQDRLRQGSYDEQYF.

The chain couples TRBV5-4 to TRBJ1-6; D unclear. CDR1 and CDR2 (germline): SGHNT, YYREEE (reference sequence). The CDR3 is 15 residues long. Trimming removed 2 bases at V and 7 bases at J, with 13 bases between. The CDR3 region has the DNA TGTGCCAGCAGCTTATCCATGGGAGGGAATTCACCCCTCCACTTT. Translation gives CASSLSMGGNSPLHF.

Comment on this clone: One junction end disagrees with the germline gene, perhaps due to a read error. The V gene is TRBV7-9, the J gene TRBJ2-1, with 7 bases aligning to TRBD1. This CDR3 spans 15 amino acids. Germline CDR1 SEHNR, CDR2 FQNEAQ (reference sequence). The CDR3 loop reads CSSTTDRVSYNEQFF. CDR3 DNA sequence: TGTTCCAGCACCACCGACAGGGTATCCTACAATGAGCAGTTCTTC.

This chain links TRBV10-2 with TRBJ1-5; D might be TRBD1 (6 bases). The germline gives CDR1 WSHSY, CDR2 SAAADI. The ends were cut back, 5 bases at V and 0 bases at J, with 11 bases in the middle. CDR3 size: 15 residues. Here the CDR3 reads CASSRDNYSNQPQHF. CDR3 bases: TGCGCCAGCAGTCGGGACAATTATAGCAATCAGCCCCAGCATTTT.

The rearrangement links TRBV4-2 to TRBJ2-7; TRBD2 agrees at 10 bases. The CDR3 runs 15 residues. The V and J ends lost 0 bases and 3 bases, in that order; junction bases with no gene match: 2. CDR1 is LGHNA and CDR2 is YNFKEQ in the germline V gene. CDR3 coding DNA: TGTGCCAGCAGCCAAGACAGGACTAGCGGCTACGAGCAGTACTTC. Translating it yields CASSQDRTSGYEQYF.

The chain carries TRBV4-2 and TRBJ2-6; TRBD1 aligns across 9 bases. Germline CDR1 and CDR2: LGHNA and YNFKEQ. J was trimmed by 0 bases and V by 8 bases; bases with no gene match: 8. CDR3 length: 17 amino acids. Here the CDR3 reads CASGPGQGFSGANVLTF. As DNA, the CDR3 is TGTGCCAGCGGACCGGGACAGGGTTTCTCTGGGGCCAACGTCCTGACTTTC.

The chain carries TRBV27 and TRBJ2-7, with a weak D call TRBD1 (6 bases). V shed 6 bases and J shed 5 bases, with 11 bases lying between them. The CDR3 is 12 residues long. Looked up from germline, CDR1 is MNHEY and CDR2 is SMNVEV (reference sequence). As DNA, the CDR3 is TGTGCCAGCAGGTCAGGGGCCAACGAGCAGTACTTC. It translates to CASRSGANEQYF.

This clone was counted a few times. The chain recombines TRBV7-2 with TRBJ2-7, with 7 bases that match TRBD2. The CDR3 spans 16 residues. Losses at the gene ends were 4 bases for V and 3 bases for J; bases not matched to a gene: 12. CDR1 and CDR2 from the germline V gene are SGHTA and FQGNSA. This CDR3 reads CASSSPVREGLYEQYF. For the CDR3, the DNA is TGTGCCAGCAGCTCCCCTGTGAGGGAGGGCCTCTACGAGCAGTACTTC.